This TCR beta chain derives from a study of cytotoxic CD8 clonotypes in ibrutinib-treated CLL. The wider study: Samples averaged roughly 280,000 productive templates and tens of thousands of productive rearrangements.

Overall study findings and caveats: Public clonotypes were seen rarely and were contracted or stable on treatment. At ibrutinib response, clonality increased, and at progression it declined back toward baseline. Clonality was higher at baseline than in age-matched healthy donors and tracked circulating CD8+ T-cell counts.

Sequenced by immunoSEQ multiplex PCR; TCRdb stores in-frame clones only, minus some. The repertoire holds about 56,000 clones, 56% seen once, with around 21% in the top ten. Germline CDR1 is SEHNR and CDR2 is FQNEAQ (reference sequence). There are 13 residues in the CDR3. The V gene lost 6 bases and the J gene lost 3 bases, with 11 bases spanning the gap. Only a few counts were recorded for this clone. Its antigen is unidentified. The J gene is TRBJ1-1, the V gene TRBV7-9; tentative D call: TRBD1 (5 bases). This sequence was found in a human donor with chronic lymphocytic leukemia. Sequencing used PBMCs, obtained after 24 months of ibrutinib treatment. The DNA of the CDR3 is TGTGCCAGCAGACAGCCCAGGGACACTGAAGCTTTCTTT. This codes for CASRQPRDTEAFF.